A selection of T cell receptor beta chains follows, all from one sample in a study of cytomegalovirus exposure and HLA in healthy donors. Profiling relied on immunoSEQ multiplex PCR, and the TCRdb table lists in-frame clones only, not all of them. The repertoire consists of roughly 100,000 clones, with roughly 80% occurring once and the leading ten covering 2% to 2.5%. The specimen sequenced was PBMCs. These receptors were obtained from a man aged 40-50 years in good health and CMV-seronegative. Each CDR3 is given with its conserved first and last residue. The D gene is left open where the match is weak. Clone size is shown for a subset of rows, as once, few, many or a class of expanded clone.

TRBD2 | TRBJ2-3 | - | TRBV18 | CASSPTSGSSDTQYF | TGTGCCAGCTCACCGACTAGCGGGAGTTCAGATACGCAGTATTTT
- | TRBJ1-5 | - | TRBV28 | CASSLEGQPQHF | TGTGCCAGCAGTTTAGAGGGTCAGCCCCAGCATTTT
TRBD1 | TRBJ1-1 | - | TRBV11-2 | CASSRWDRSYTEAFF | TGTGCCAGCAGTCGCTGGGACAGGTCGTACACTGAAGCTTTCTTT
- | TRBJ2-7 | - | TRBV19 | CASSIAIGNSYEQYF | TGTGCCAGTAGTATAGCTATAGGAAACAGCTACGAGCAGTACTTC
TRBD2 | TRBJ2-7 | - | TRBV6-5 | CASSSRGGAVYEQYF | TGTGCCAGCAGTTCCCGGGGGGGCGCCGTCTACGAGCAGTACTTC
- | TRBJ1-6 | - | TRBV5-1 | CASSLPTGDNSPLHF | TGCGCCAGCAGCCTACCGACAGGTGATAATTCACCCCTCCACTTT
- | TRBJ1-2 | - | TRBV10-1 | CASSESRAVRRGAKKYGIRGYTF | TGCGCCAGCAGTGAGTCGCGGGCCGTCCGGCGGGGCGCTAAGAAGTATGGAATAAGGGGCTACACCTTC
- | TRBJ1-5 | few | TRBV7-2 | CASSITTGYSNQPQHF | TGTGCCAGCAGCATAACGACAGGCTATAGCAATCAGCCCCAGCATTTT
TRBD1 | TRBJ1-6 | - | TRBV6-5 | CASRNGGTGGSPLHF | TGTGCCAGCAGGAACGGCGGGACAGGGGGTTCACCCCTCCACTTT
- | TRBJ2-3 | - | TRBV29-1 | CSVVWGQIRTDTQYF | TGCAGCGTTGTTTGGGGGCAGATACGCACAGATACGCAGTATTTT
TRBD1 | TRBJ2-7 | few | TRBV19 | CASSIRTGGTEEQYF | TGTGCCAGTAGTATTCGGACAGGGGGAACGGAGGAGCAGTACTTC
- | TRBJ2-2 | - | TRBV4-3 | CASSQARTVTGELFF | TGCGCCAGCAGCCAGGCGAGGACAGTCACCGGGGAGCTGTTTTTT
TRBD2 | TRBJ2-7 | few | TRBV29-1 | CSGRTSGRGDEQYF | TGCAGCGGCCGGACTAGCGGGAGAGGTGACGAGCAGTACTTC
TRBD1 | TRBJ1-1 | - | TRBV30 | CAWGDRTTEAFF | TGTGCCTGGGGGGACAGGACCACTGAAGCTTTCTTT
TRBD2 | TRBJ2-7 | - | TRBV28 | CASLTSSSGSYEQYF | TGTGCCAGTCTTACCTCTTCTAGCGGTTCCTACGAGCAGTACTTC
TRBD1 | TRBJ1-1 | - | TRBV28 | CASSLTGQLDTEAFF | TGTGCCAGCAGTTTAACGGGACAGTTGGACACTGAAGCTTTCTTT
TRBD1 | TRBJ2-7 | - | TRBV7-9 | CASSREGDRTYEQYF | TGTGCCAGCAGCCGCGAAGGGGACAGGACCTACGAGCAGTACTTC
TRBD2 | TRBJ2-2 | - | TRBV19 | CASSSLAGATGELFF | TGTGCCAGTAGTTCGCTAGCGGGGGCTACCGGGGAGCTGTTTTTT
TRBD1 | TRBJ1-3 | - | TRBV10-3 | CAISGDRGLSLSGNTIYF | TGTGCCATCAGTGGGGACAGGGGTCTATCTCTTAGTGGAAACACCATATATTTT
- | TRBJ2-1 | - | TRBV29-1 | CSVRPGELF | TGCAGCGTTAGACCAGGGGAACTCTTC
TRBD1 | TRBJ1-1 | - | TRBV7-9 | CASSSPDRGPNTEAFF | TGTGCCAGCAGTTCGCCGGACAGGGGGCCGAACACTGAAGCTTTCTTT
- | TRBJ2-1 | - | TRBV7-2 | CASSLDTRDNEQFF | TGTGCCAGCAGCTTAGATACTAGGGACAATGAGCAGTTCTTC
- | TRBJ2-7 | - | TRBV5-1 | CASSLTGEYEQYF | TGCGCCAGCAGCTTGACAGGTGAATACGAGCAGTACTTC
- | TRBJ1-5 | - | TRBV19 | CASSIFPRGNQPQHF | TGTGCCAGTAGTATATTCCCCCGAGGCAATCAGCCCCAGCATTTT
TRBD1 | TRBJ1-2 | - | TRBV18 | CASSPGDRTYGYTF | TGTGCCAGCTCACCAGGGGACAGGACCTATGGCTACACCTTC
TRBD1 | TRBJ2-7 | - | TRBV5-1 | CASSLDKGRGLYSSYEQYF | TGCGCCAGCAGCTTGGATAAGGGCAGGGGGCTTTATAGCTCCTACGAGCAGTACTTC
TRBD2 | TRBJ2-1 | - | TRBV7-2 | CASSWGGISHEQFF | TGTGCCAGCAGCTGGGGGGGGATAAGCCATGAGCAGTTCTTC
- | TRBJ2-2 | - | TRBV4-3 | CASSQDTARNTGELFF | TGCGCCAGCAGCCAAGATACTGCCCGAAACACCGGGGAGCTGTTTTTT
- | TRBJ1-5 | - | TRBV4-2 | CASSQGPEGNQPQHF | TGTGCCAGCAGCCAGGGTCCCGAGGGAAATCAGCCCCAGCATTTT
TRBD1 | TRBJ2-2 | - | TRBV2 | CASSPDRGRGELFF | TGTGCCAGCAGCCCGGACAGGGGGCGCGGGGAGCTGTTTTTT
- | TRBJ2-3 | once | TRBV7-2 | CAGSLDGGGTDTQYF | TGTGCCGGCAGCTTAGATGGTGGGGGGACAGATACGCAGTATTTT
- | TRBJ2-2 | - | TRBV28 | CASRRGVTGELFF | TGTGCCTCCCGGAGGGGAGTAACCGGGGAGCTGTTTTTT
- | TRBJ1-4 | - | TRBV6-6 | CASSYSDSNEKLFF | TGTGCCAGCAGTTACTCAGACAGTAATGAAAAACTGTTTTTT
TRBD1 | TRBJ1-1 | once | TRBV5-4 | CASSLPGQDTEAFF | TGTGCCAGCAGCTTGCCGGGACAGGACACTGAAGCTTTCTTT
TRBD1 | TRBJ1-2 | - | TRBV4-3 | CASSQDSGTGAYGYTF | TGCGCCAGCAGCCAAGACTCCGGGACAGGCGCCTATGGCTACACCTTC
TRBD2 | TRBJ2-1 | once | TRBV27 | CATAQEGLAGNEQFF | TGTGCCACCGCGCAAGAAGGACTAGCGGGAAATGAGCAGTTCTTC